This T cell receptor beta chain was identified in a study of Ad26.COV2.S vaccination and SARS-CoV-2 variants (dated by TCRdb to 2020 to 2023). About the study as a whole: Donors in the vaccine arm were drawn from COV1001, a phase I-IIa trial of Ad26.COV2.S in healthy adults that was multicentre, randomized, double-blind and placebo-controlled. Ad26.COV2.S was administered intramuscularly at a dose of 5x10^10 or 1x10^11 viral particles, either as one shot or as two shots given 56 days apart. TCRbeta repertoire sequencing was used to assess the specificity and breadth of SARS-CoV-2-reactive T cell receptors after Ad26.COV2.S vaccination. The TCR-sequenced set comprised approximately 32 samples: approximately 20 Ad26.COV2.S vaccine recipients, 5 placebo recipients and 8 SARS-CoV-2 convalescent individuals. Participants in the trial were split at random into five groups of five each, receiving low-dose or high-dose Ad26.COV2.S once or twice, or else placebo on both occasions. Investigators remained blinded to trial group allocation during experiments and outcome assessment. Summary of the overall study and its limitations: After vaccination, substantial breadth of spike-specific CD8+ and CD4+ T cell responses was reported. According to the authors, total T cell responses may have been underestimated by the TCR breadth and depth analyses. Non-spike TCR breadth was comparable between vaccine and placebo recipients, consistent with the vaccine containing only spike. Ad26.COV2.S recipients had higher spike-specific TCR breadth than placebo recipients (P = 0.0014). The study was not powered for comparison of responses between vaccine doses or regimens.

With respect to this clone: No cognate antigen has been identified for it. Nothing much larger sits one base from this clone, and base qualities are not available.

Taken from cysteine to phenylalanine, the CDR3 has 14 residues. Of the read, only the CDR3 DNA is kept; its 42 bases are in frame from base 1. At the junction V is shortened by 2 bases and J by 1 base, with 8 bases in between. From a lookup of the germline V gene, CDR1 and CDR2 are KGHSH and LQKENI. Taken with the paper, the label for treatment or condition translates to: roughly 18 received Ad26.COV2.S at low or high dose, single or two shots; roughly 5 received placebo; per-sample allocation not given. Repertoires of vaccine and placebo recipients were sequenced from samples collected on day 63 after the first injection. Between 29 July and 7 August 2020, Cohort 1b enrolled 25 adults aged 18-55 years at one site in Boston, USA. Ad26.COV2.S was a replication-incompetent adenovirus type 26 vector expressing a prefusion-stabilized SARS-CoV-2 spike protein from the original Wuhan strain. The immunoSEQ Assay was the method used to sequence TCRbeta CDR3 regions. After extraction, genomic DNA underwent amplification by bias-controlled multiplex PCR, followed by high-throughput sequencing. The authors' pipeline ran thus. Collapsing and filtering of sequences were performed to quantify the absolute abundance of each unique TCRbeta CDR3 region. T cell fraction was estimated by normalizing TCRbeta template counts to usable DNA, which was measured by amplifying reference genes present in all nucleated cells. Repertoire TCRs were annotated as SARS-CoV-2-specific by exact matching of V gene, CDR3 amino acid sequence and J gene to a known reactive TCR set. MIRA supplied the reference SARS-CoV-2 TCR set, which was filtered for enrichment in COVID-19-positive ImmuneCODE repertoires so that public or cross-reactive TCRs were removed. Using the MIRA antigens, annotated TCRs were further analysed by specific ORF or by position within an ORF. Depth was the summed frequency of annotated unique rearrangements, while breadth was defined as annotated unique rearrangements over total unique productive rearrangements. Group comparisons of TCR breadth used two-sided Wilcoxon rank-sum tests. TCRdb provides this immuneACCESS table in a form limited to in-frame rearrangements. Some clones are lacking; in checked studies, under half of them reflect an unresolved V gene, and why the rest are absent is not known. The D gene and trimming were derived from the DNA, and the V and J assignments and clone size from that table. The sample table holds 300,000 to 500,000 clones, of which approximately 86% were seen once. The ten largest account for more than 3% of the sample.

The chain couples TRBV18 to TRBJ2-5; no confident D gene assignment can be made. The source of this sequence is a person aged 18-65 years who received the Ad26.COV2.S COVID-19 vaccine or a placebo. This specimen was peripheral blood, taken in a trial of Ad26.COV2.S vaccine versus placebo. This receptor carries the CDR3 CASSPTGVQETQYF. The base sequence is TGTGCCAGCTCACCAACTGGCGTCCAAGAGACCCAGTACTTC.